This T cell receptor beta chain was obtained from a study of beta chain features in type 1 diabetes. General observations from the study: Any PCR bias toward short templates would affect both groups alike. Across patients, naive, central memory and Treg TCRB repertoires exhibited apparently greater similarity than was observed across healthy donors.

The CDR3 covers 14 residues. Trimming pared 10 bases from V and 4 bases from J, leaving 18 bases between. CDR1 is LNHDA, CDR2 SQIVND, per germline (reference sequence). Averaging roughly 100 mL, one heparinised blood draw was given by each donor. Stem cell-like memory, regulatory, central memory and naive CD4+ cells were sorted via CD45RO/CCR7/CD25/CD127/CD95/CD27. Expressed TCRB transcripts got sequenced, as all isolated RNA was reverse transcribed. Produced via immunoSEQ multiplex PCR; TCRdb's table is partial and in-frame only. This sample has approximately 340,000 clones, with more than 12% found just once. This clone was observed a handful of times. Its specificity is unknown.

This TCR came from a young woman in good health. The rearrangement links TRBV19 to TRBJ2-3; TRBD1 might be the D (5 bases). What was sequenced was naive CD4+ T cells from blood. CDR3: CATNGAQWADTQYF. The CDR3, as DNA: TGTGCCACGAATGGGGCCCAGTGGGCAGATACGCAGTATTTT. Looking up the rest from reference TRBV19 and TRBJ2-3 gives the full variable domain: DGGITQSPKYLFRKEGQNVTLSCEQNLNHDAMYWYRQDPGQGLRLIYYSQIVNDFQKGDIAEGYSVSREKKESFPLTVTSAQKNPTAFYLCATNGAQWADTQYFGPGTRLTVL.